The sequence of this T cell receptor beta chain was determined in a study of cytomegalovirus exposure and HLA in healthy donors. The CDR3 has 16 residues. Per the germline V gene, CDR1 is SEHNR and CDR2 is FQNEAQ (reference sequence). The germline V and J ends were trimmed by 2 bases and 5 bases, with 18 bases remaining between them. Primers: 60 Vbeta forward and 13 Jbeta reverse. The table came from immunoSEQ multiplex PCR; TCRdb's copy has only in-frame clones and leaves some out. The sample yields around 70,000 clones, 72% seen once. The chain joins TRBV7-9 to TRBJ2-5; weak D call: TRBD1 (6 bases). This sequence originates from a woman in her 40s in good health and CMV-seropositive. Material: PBMCs. The CDR3 sequence is CASSLPEQGKRETQYF. The DNA for the CDR3 is TGTGCCAGCAGCTTACCGGAGCAGGGGAAGCGTGAGACCCAGTACTTC.